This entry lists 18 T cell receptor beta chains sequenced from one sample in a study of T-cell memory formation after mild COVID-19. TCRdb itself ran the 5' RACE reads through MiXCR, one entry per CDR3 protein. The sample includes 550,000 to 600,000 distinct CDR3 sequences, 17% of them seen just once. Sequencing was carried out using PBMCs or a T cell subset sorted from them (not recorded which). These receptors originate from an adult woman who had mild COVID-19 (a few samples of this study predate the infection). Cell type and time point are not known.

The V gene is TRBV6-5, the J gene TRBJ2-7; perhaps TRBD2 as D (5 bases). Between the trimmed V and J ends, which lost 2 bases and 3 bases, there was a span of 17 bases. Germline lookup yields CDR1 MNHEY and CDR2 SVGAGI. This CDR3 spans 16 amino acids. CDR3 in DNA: TGTGCCAGCAGTTACAGGGAGACGGGGAGCCGCTACGAGCAGTACTTC. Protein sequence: CASSYRETGSRYEQYF.

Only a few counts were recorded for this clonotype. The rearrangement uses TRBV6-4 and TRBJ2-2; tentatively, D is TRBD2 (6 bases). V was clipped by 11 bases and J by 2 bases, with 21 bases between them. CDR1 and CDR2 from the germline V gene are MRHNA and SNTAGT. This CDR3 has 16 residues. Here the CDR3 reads CAGPSGSFLNTGELFF. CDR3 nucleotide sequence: TGTGCCGGCCCCAGCGGGTCTTTTTTAAACACCGGGGAGCTGTTTTTT.

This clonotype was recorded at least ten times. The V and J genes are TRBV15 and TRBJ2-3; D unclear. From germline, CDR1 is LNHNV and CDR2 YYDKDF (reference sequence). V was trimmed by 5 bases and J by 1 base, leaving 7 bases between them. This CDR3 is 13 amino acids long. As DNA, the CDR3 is TGTGCCACCAGCCATCGGGGCACAGATACGCAGTATTTT. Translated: CATSHRGTDTQYF.

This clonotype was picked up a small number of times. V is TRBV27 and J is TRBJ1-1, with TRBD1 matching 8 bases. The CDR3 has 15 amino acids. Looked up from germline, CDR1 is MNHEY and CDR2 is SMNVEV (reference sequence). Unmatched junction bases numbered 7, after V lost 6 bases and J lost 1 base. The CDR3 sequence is CASRIGQGANTEAFF. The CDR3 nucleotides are TGTGCCAGCAGGATCGGACAGGGCGCGAACACTGAAGCTTTCTTT.

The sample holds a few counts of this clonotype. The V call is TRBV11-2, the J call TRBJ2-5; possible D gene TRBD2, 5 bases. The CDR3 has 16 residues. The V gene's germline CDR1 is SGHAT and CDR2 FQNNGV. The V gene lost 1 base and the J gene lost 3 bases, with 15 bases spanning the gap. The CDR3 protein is CASSLAGGWVKETQYF. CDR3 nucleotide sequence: TGTGCCAGCAGCTTAGCCGGAGGTTGGGTAAAAGAGACCCAGTACTTC.

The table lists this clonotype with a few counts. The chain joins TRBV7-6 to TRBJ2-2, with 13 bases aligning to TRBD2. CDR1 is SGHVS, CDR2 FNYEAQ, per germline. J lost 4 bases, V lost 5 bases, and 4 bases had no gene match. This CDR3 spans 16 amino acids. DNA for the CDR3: TGTGCCAGCAGCCCGCGACTAGCGGGGGGCACCGGGGAGCTGTTTTTT. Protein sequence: CASSPRLAGGTGELFF.

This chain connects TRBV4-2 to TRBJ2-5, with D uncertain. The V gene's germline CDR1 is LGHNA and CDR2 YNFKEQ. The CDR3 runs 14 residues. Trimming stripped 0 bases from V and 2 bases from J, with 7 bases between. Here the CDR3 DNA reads TGTGCCAGCAGCCAAGAACCCGGGCAAGAGACCCAGTACTTC. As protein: CASSQEPGQETQYF.

The CDR3 DNA reads TGCGCCAGCAGCCCCCACAGGGGCAATCAGCCCCAGCATTTT. This sequence encodes CASSPHRGNQPQHF. The chain uses TRBV4-3 and TRBJ1-5; D may be TRBD1 (6 bases). Germline CDR1 LGHNA, CDR2 YSLEER. The CDR3 is 14 residues long. V lost 4 bases to trimming and J lost 2 bases, with 9 bases between them.

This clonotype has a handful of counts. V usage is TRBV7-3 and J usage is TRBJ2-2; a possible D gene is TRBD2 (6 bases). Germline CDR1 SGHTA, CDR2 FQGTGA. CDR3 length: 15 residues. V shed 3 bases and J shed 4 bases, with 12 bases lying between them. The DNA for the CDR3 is TGTGCCAGCAGCTTTTACGCGGGGAGCACCGGGGAGCTGTTTTTT. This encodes CASSFYAGSTGELFF.

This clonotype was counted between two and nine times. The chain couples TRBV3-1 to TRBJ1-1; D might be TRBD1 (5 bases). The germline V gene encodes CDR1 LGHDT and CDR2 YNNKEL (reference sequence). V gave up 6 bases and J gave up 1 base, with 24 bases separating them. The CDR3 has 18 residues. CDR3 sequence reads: CASRTVGSSGPRNTEAFF. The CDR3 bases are TGTGCCAGCAGGACAGTAGGATCCTCGGGACCACGGAACACTGAAGCTTTCTTT. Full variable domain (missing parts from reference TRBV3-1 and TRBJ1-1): DTAVSQTPKYLVTQMGNDKSIKCEQNLGHDTMYWYKQDSKKFLKIMFSYNNKELIINETVPNRFSPKSPDKAHLNLHINSLELGDSAVYFCASRTVGSSGPRNTEAFFGQGTRLTVV.

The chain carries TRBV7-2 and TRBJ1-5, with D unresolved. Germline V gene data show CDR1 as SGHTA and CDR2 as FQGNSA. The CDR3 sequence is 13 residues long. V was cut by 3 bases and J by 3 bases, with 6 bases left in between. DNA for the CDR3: TGTGCCAGCAGCTTGTACGACAATCAGCCCCAGCATTTT. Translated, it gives CASSLYDNQPQHF.

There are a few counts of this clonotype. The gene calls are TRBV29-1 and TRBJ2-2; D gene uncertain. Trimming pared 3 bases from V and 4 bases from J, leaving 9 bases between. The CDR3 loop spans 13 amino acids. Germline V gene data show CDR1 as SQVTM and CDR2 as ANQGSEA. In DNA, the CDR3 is TGCAGCGTTGAGGTAGTGAGCACCGGGGAGCTGTTTTTT. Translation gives CSVEVVSTGELFF.

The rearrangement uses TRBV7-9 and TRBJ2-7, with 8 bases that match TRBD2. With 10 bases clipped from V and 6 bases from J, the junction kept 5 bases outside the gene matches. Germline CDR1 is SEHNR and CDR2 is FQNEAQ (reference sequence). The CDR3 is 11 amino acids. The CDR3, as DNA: TGTGCCACTCAGCTAGCGGGCGAGCAGTACTTC. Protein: CATQLAGEQYF.

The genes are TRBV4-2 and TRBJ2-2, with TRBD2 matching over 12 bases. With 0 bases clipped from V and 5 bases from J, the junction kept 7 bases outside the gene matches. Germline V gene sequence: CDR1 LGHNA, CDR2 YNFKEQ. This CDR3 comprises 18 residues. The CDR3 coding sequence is TGTGCCAGCAGCCAAGATAGGTACGGACTAGCGGGGACCGGGGAGCTGTTTTTT. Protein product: CASSQDRYGLAGTGELFF.

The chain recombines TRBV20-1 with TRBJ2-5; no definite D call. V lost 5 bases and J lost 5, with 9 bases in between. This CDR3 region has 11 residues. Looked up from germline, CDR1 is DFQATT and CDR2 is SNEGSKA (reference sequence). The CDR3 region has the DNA TGCAGTGCTTCCTCCTATGAGACCCAGTACTTC. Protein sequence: CSASSYETQYF.

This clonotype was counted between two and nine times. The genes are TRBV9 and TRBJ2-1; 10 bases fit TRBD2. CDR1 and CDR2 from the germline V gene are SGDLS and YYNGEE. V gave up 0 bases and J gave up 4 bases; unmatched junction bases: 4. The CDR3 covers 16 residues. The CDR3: CASSVASGGPYNEQFF. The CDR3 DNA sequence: TGTGCCAGCAGCGTAGCTAGCGGGGGCCCTTACAATGAGCAGTTCTTC.

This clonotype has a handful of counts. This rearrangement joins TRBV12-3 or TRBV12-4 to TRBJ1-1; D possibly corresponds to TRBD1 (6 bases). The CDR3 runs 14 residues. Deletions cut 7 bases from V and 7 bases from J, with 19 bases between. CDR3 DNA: TGTGCCAGCAAGGGGGATAGACAGGTTGGTGAAGCTTTCTTT. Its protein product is CASKGDRQVGEAFF.

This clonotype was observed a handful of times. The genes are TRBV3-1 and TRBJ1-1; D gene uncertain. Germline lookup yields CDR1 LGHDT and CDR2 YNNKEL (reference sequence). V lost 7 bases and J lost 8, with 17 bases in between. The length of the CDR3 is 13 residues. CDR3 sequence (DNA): TGTGCCAGCACCCCACGATGGGCGGGGGAAGCTTTCTTT. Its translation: CASTPRWAGEAFF.